This entry is about one TCR beta chain. Its specificity is not known. This sample stems from a study of CD8 T cells in ankylosing spondylitis. The CDR3 runs to 11 residues. Germline V gives CDR1 KGHDR, CDR2 SFDVKD. V dropped 7 bases and J dropped 3 bases, with 3 bases sitting between them. TCRdb ran MiXCR on the 5' RACE reads and lists one entry per CDR3 protein. The sample records a few hundred thousand distinct CDR3 sequences, 12% being singletons. Whole-study findings and limits: Disease-associated clones were CD8+ and fairly uncommon in peripheral blood. About eight highly homologous variants made up a TCR beta motif that seemed to typify ankylosing spondylitis blood.

The V call is TRBV24-1, the J call TRBJ1-3; D is undetermined. The sequenced sample consisted of blood, either unsorted or a sorted T cell fraction (not recorded which). The receptor was isolated from a male donor with ankylosing spondylitis. CDR3 nucleotide sequence: TGTGCCACCAGCCGTGGAAACACCATATATTTT. This translates into CATSRGNTIYF.